This T cell receptor beta chain was captured in a study of shared clonotypes between healthy human individuals. Study-wide findings and caveats: Limited genetic and exposure-history diversity came from having few donors.

Sorted-subset replicate PCR reactions were performed with about 190 ng DNA, corresponding to some 32,000 T cell genomes. Clones were sequenced by immunoSEQ multiplex PCR, and TCRdb holds only the in-frame ones, with some missing. The sample records some 2,100,000 clones, nearly 97% being singletons. The donors were adults (healthy and HIV-negative) with no recent acute infections or vaccinations. To note about this clone: The antigen is unknown.

Sequences were obtained from naive CD4+ T cells sorted from blood. Subset here: CD45RA+ positively selected. The sequence was obtained from a young man in good health.

The CDR3 here is CASTKDRGGQPQHF. The CDR3 nucleotides read TGTGCCAGCACCAAGGACAGGGGGGGTCAGCCCCAGCATTTT. J is TRBJ1-5 and V is TRBV6-1; TRBD1 aligns across 10 bases. This CDR3 contains 14 residues. V was pared by 7 bases and J by 6 bases, with 6 bases of the junction left unmatched. CDR1 MNHNS and CDR2 SASEGT come from the germline V gene.